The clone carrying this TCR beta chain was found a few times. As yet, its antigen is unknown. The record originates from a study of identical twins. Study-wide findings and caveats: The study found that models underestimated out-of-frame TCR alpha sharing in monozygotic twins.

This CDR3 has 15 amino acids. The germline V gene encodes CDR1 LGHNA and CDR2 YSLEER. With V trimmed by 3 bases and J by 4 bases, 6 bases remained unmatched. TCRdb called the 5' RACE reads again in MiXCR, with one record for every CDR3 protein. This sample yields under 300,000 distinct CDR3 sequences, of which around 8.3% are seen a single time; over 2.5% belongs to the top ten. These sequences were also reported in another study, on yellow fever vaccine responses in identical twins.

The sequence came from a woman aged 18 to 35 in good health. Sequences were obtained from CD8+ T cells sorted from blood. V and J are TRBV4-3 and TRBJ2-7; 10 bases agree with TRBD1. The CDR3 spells CASSQDGQGGYEQYF. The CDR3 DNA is TGCGCCAGCAGCCAGGACGGACAGGGGGGTTACGAGCAGTACTTC.